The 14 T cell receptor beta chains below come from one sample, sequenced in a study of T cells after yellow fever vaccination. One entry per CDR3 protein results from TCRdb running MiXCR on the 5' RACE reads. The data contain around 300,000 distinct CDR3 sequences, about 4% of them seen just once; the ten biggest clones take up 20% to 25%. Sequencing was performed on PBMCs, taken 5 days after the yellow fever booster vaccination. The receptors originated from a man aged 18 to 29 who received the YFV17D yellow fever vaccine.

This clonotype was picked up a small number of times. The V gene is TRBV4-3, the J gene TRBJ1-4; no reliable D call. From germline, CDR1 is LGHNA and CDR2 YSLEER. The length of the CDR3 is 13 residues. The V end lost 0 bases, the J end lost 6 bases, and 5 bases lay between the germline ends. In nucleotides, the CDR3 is TGCGCCAGCAGCCAAGATACCCATGAAAAACTGTTTTTT. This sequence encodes CASSQDTHEKLFF.

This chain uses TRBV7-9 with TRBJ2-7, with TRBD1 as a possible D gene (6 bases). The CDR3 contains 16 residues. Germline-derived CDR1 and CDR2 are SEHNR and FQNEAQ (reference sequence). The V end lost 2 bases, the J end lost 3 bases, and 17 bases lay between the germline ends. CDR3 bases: TGTGCCAGCAGCTTACAGACAGGCCTGTTAGGCTACGAGCAGTACTTC. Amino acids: CASSLQTGLLGYEQYF.

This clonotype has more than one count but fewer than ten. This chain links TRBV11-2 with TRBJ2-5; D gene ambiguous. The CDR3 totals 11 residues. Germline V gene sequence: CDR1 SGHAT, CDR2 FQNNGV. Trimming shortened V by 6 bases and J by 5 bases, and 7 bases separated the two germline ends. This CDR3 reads CASRIHETQYF. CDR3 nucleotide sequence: TGTGCCAGCAGGATACACGAGACCCAGTACTTC.

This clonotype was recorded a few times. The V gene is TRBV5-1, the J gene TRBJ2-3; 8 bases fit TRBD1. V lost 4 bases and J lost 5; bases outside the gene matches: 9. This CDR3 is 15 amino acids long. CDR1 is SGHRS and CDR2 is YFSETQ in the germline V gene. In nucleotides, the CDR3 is TGCGCCAGCAGCACAGGGGGTTTGTTAGGAGATACGCAGTATTTT. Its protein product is CASSTGGLLGDTQYF.

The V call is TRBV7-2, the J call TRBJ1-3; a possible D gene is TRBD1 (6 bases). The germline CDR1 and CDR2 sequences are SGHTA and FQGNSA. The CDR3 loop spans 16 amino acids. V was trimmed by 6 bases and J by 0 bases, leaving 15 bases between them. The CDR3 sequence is CASRPRGSSSGNTIYF. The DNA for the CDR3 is TGTGCCAGCAGACCGAGGGGGAGCAGCTCTGGAAACACCATATATTTT.

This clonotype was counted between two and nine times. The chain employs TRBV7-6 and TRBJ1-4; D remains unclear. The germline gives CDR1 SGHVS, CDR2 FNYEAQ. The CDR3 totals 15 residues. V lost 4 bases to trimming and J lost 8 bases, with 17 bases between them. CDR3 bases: TGTGCCAGCAGCTCCTTGGGGAACCGTCCAGAAAAACTGTTTTTT. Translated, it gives CASSSLGNRPEKLFF.

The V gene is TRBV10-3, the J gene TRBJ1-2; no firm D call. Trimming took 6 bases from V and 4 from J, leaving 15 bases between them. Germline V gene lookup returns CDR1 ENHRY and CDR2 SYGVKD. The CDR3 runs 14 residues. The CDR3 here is CAIRDHLTTYGYTF. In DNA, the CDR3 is TGTGCCATCAGGGATCACCTCACAACCTATGGCTACACCTTC.

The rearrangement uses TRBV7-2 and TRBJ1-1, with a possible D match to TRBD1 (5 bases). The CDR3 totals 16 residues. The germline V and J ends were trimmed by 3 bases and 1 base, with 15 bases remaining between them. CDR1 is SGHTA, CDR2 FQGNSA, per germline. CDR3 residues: CASSLQGPSPNTEAFF. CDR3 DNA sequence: TGTGCCAGCAGCTTGCAGGGCCCATCTCCGAACACTGAAGCTTTCTTT. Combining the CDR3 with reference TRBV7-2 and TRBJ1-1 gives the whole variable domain GAGVSQSPSNKVTEKGKDVELRCDPISGHTALYWYRQSLGQGLEFLIYFQGNSAPDKSGLPSDRFSAERTGGSVSTLTIQRTQQEDSAVYLCASSLQGPSPNTEAFFGQGTRLTVV.

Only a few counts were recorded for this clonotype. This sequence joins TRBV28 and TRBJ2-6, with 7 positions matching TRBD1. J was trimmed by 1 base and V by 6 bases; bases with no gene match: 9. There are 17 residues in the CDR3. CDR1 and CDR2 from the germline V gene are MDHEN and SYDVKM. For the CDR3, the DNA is TGTGCCAGCAGCCTTATGACAGGGCGATCTGGGGCCAACGTCCTGACTTTC. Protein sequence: CASSLMTGRSGANVLTF.

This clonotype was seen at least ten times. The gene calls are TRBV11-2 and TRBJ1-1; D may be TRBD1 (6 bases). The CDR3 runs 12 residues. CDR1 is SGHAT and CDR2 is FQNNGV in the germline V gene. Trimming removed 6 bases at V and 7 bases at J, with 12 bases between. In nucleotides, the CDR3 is TGTGCCAGCAGGCGGGGGCGGGGTGAAGCTTTCTTT. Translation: CASRRGRGEAFF.

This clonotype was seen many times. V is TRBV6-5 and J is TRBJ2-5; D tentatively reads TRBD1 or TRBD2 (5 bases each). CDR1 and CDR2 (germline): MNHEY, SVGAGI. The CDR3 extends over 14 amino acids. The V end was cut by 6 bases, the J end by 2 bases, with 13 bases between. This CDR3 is CASRIEGRQETQYF. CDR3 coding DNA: TGTGCCAGCAGAATAGAGGGGCGGCAAGAGACCCAGTACTTC.

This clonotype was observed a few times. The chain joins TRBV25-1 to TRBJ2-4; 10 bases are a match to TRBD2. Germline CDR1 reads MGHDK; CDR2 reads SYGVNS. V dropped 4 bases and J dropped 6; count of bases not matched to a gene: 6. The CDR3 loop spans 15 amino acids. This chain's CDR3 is CASSAVAGGLNIQYF. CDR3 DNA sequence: TGTGCCAGCAGTGCCGTAGCGGGGGGCTTAAACATTCAGTACTTC.

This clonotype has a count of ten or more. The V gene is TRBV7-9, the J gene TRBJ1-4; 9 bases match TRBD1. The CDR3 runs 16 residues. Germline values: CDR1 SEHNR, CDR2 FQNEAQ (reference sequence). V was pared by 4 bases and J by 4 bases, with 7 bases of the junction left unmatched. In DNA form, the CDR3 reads TGTGCCAGCAGCTCCGGGGACAGGGAGTATAATGAAAAACTGTTTTTT. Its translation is CASSSGDREYNEKLFF. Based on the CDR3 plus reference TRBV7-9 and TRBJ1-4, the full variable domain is DTGVSQNPRHKITKRGQNVTFRCDPISEHNRLYWYRQTLGQGPEFLTYFQNEAQLEKSRLLSDRFSAERPKGSFSTLEIQRTEQGDSAMYLCASSSGDREYNEKLFFGSGTQLSVL.

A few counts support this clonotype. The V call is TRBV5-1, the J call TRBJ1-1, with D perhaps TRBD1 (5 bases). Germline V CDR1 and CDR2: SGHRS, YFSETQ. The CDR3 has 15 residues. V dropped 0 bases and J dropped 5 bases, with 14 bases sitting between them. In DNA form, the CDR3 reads TGCGCCAGCAGCTTGGACAGTGCGGAGGGGACTGAAGCTTTCTTT. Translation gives CASSLDSAEGTEAFF.